Listed below are T cell receptor beta chains from one sample, sequenced in a study of blood T cell repertoires in COVID-19. This table comes from immunoSEQ multiplex PCR, and its TCRdb copy is limited to in-frame clones, with some not included. The table lists around 150,000 clones, more than 75% of them singletons. The specimen sequenced was peripheral blood. The receptors originated from a woman aged 55-70 years with COVID-19, enrolled during active disease. Both conserved end residues are part of each CDR3. Each record gives: clone size, D gene, J gene, V gene, CDR3 DNA, CDR3 protein. A D gene is named only where the DNA matches it firmly. A row's size may be missing; if present it is once, few, many or a size class.

clone size: few; D gene: TRBD1; J gene: TRBJ1-1; V gene: TRBV18; CDR3 DNA: TGTGCCAGCTCATCAATTACAGGGGGAGGGACTGAAGCTTTCTTT; CDR3 protein: CASSSITGGGTEAFF
clone size: NA; D gene: NA; J gene: TRBJ2-6; V gene: TRBV19; CDR3 DNA: TGTGCCAGTAGTAGTGGTCTAGCGCGGTCTTCTGGGGCCAACGTCCTGACTTTC; CDR3 protein: CASSSGLARSSGANVLTF
clone size: once; D gene: NA; J gene: TRBJ1-5; V gene: TRBV6-5; CDR3 DNA: TGTGCCGTCCGGAGTCAGGGCGGCAATCAGCCCCAGCATTTT; CDR3 protein: CAVRSQGGNQPQHF
clone size: NA; D gene: NA; J gene: TRBJ1-5; V gene: TRBV2; CDR3 DNA: TGTGCCAGCCTGAGGGGGAACGACAATCAGCCCCAGCATTTT; CDR3 protein: CASLRGNDNQPQHF
clone size: NA; D gene: NA; J gene: TRBJ2-2; V gene: TRBV5-1; CDR3 DNA: TGCGCCAGCAGCTTGGCCGCTAGCGGGGAGCTGTTTTTT; CDR3 protein: CASSLAASGELFF
clone size: NA; D gene: TRBD1; J gene: TRBJ1-1; V gene: TRBV9; CDR3 DNA: TGTGCCAGCAGCGTAGTCCCAGGGGGAATAGGAACTGAAGCTTTCTTT; CDR3 protein: CASSVVPGGIGTEAFF
clone size: few; D gene: NA; J gene: TRBJ1-2; V gene: TRBV5-5; CDR3 DNA: TGTGCCAGCAGCTTAGGAGGGTATGTCGGCTACACCTTC; CDR3 protein: CASSLGGYVGYTF
clone size: NA; D gene: NA; J gene: TRBJ2-3; V gene: TRBV9; CDR3 DNA: TGTGCCAGCAGTTTGGAGGGGGCCAGCACAGATACGCAGTATTTT; CDR3 protein: CASSLEGASTDTQYF
clone size: NA; D gene: TRBD2; J gene: TRBJ2-5; V gene: TRBV9; CDR3 DNA: TGTGCCAGCAGCTCCTGGACTAGCGGACCCCAAGAGACCCAGTACTTC; CDR3 protein: CASSSWTSGPQETQYF
clone size: NA; D gene: NA; J gene: TRBJ2-2; V gene: TRBV7-8; CDR3 DNA: TGTGCCAGCAGCCAACCAGTGGGGAGAACCGGGGAGCTGTTTTTT; CDR3 protein: CASSQPVGRTGELFF
clone size: NA; D gene: TRBD1; J gene: TRBJ2-1; V gene: TRBV5-1; CDR3 DNA: TGCGCCAGCAGCTTAGACAGGGGGGAGCTCCAGTTCTTC; CDR3 protein: CASSLDRGELQFF
clone size: NA; D gene: NA; J gene: TRBJ2-3; V gene: TRBV9; CDR3 DNA: TGTGCCAGCAGCGTAGAGGGACTAGATACGCAGTATTTT; CDR3 protein: CASSVEGLDTQYF
clone size: NA; D gene: NA; J gene: TRBJ2-5; V gene: TRBV10-2; CDR3 DNA: TGCGCCAGCAGTGAGTCGGCGGGGACCCAGTACTTC; CDR3 protein: CASSESAGTQYF
clone size: NA; D gene: TRBD2; J gene: TRBJ2-7; V gene: TRBV6-5; CDR3 DNA: TGTGCCAGCAAAGCGGGGCTAGCGGGAGGCGAGCAGTACTTC; CDR3 protein: CASKAGLAGGEQYF